This T cell receptor (beta chain) was identified in a study of PD-1 blockade in mismatch repair-deficient tumors. The germline gives CDR1 SGHTA, CDR2 FQGNSA. Trimming shortened V by 5 bases and J by 5 bases, and 12 bases separated the two germline ends. There are 13 residues in the CDR3. TCRdb's copy holds only in-frame clones and misses some; the assay was immunoSEQ multiplex PCR. Altogether more than 40,000 clones are present, approximately 80% being singletons, with the ten largest covering around 3.4%. The chain employs TRBV7-2 and TRBJ2-5; possible D gene TRBD1, 5 bases. The specimen comprised peripheral blood, sampled 4 weeks after starting pembrolizumab. The TCR originated in an adult with mismatch repair-deficient cancer. CDR3 sequence reads: CASSRQGWETQYF. CDR3 bases: TGTGCCAGCAGCCGGCAGGGATGGGAGACCCAGTACTTC.